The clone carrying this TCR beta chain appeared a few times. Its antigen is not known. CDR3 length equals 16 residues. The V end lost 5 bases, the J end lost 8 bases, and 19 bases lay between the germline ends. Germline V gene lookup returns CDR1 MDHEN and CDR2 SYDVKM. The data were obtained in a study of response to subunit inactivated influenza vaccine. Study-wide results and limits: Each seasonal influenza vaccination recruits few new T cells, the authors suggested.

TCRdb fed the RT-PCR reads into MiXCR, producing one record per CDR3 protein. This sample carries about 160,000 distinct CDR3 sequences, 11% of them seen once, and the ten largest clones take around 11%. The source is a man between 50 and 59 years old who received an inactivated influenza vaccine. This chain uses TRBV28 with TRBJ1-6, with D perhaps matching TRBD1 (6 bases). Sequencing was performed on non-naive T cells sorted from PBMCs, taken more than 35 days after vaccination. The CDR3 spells CASSPGGARSYSPLHF. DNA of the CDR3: TGTGCCAGCAGTCCGGGGGGGGCCCGGTCGTATTCACCCCTCCACTTT.